This T cell receptor beta chain derives from a study of cytomegalovirus exposure and HLA in healthy donors. Whole-study findings and limits: TCR beta chains numbering more than 150 were designated cytomegalovirus-associated. There were three CMV-associated chains whose specificity for CMV antigens was confirmed in vitro. In the 120 validation repertoires, a later analysis found that first-cohort TCR clusters tended to co-occur.

The approximately 130-subject validation cohort, separate from the approximately 660-subject first cohort, included the donors. A remark on this clone: Its target is unknown.

This table comes from immunoSEQ multiplex PCR, and its TCRdb copy is limited to in-frame clones, with some not included. The profile shows a few hundred thousand clones, 80% to 90% of them singletons. The sample taken for sequencing was PBMCs. The TCR originated in a woman aged 18-29 years in good health and CMV-seronegative.

The CDR3 loop is CASSESAGTGYYGYTF. DNA of the CDR3: TGTGCCAGCAGTGAATCAGCCGGGACAGGGTACTATGGCTACACCTTC. The chain has TRBV2 and TRBJ1-2; 9 bases fit TRBD1. The CDR3 is 16 amino acids. The V and J ends lost 2 bases and 3 bases, in that order; junction bases with no gene match: 7. In germline, CDR1 is SNHLY, CDR2 FYNNEI.